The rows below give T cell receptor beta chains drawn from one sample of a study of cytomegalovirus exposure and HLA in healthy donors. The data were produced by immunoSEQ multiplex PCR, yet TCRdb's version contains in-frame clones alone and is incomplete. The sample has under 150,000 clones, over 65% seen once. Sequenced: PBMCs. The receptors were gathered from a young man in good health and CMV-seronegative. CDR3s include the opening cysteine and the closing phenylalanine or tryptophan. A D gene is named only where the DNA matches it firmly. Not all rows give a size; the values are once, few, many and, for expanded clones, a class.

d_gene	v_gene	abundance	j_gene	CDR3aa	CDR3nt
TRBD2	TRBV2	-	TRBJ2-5	CASSGGLAGDQETQYF	TGTGCCAGCAGTGGAGGACTAGCGGGGGACCAAGAGACCCAGTACTTC
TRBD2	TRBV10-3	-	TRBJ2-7	CAISVMKSGAAYEQYF	TGTGCCATCAGTGTTATGAAGAGCGGGGCGGCCTACGAGCAGTACTTC
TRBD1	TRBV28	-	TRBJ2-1	CASRARGQGRRDEQFF	TGTGCCAGCAGAGCCAGAGGACAGGGCCGGAGGGATGAGCAGTTCTTC
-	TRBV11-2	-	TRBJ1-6	CASSSTGLNSPLHF	TGTGCCAGCAGCTCGACAGGTTTGAATTCACCCCTCCACTTT
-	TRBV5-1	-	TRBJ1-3	CASSLDGSSGNTIYF	TGCGCCAGCAGCTTGGACGGGTCCTCTGGAAACACCATATATTTT
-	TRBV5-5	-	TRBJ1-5	CASSLGGENQPQHF	TGTGCCAGCAGCTTGGGGGGAGAGAATCAGCCCCAGCATTTT
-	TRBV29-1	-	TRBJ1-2	CSVEDGRGIYGYTF	TGCAGCGTTGAAGACGGTCGCGGGATTTATGGCTACACCTTC
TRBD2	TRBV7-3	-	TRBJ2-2	CASSPGSGGSSGELFF	TGTGCCAGCAGCCCCGGGAGCGGGGGAAGTTCCGGGGAGCTGTTTTTT
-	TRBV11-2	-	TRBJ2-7	CASSLGFRYEQYF	TGTGCCAGCAGCTTAGGTTTCCGCTACGAGCAGTACTTC
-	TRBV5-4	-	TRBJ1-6	CASSLSSKAGYTYNSPLHF	TGTGCCAGCAGCTTAAGTAGCAAGGCAGGGTACACCTATAATTCACCCCTCCACTTT
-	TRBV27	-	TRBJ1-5	CASSLIGVGSNQPQHF	TGTGCCAGCAGTTTAATAGGAGTAGGTAGCAATCAGCCCCAGCATTTT
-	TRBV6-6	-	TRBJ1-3	CASSYSQVSGNTIYF	TGTGCCAGCAGTTACTCACAGGTCTCTGGAAACACCATATATTTT
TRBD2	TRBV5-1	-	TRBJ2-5	CASSLGIAGGPQETQYF	TGCGCCAGCAGCTTGGGTATAGCGGGGGGGCCTCAAGAGACCCAGTACTTC
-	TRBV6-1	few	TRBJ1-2	CASSEIPGVANYGYTF	TGTGCCAGCAGTGAAATTCCGGGGGTAGCTAACTATGGCTACACCTTC
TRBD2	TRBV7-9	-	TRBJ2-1	CASSDSGGAYNEQFF	TGTGCCAGCAGCGATAGCGGGGGGGCCTACAATGAGCAGTTCTTC
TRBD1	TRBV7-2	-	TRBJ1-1	CASSEDRVNEAFF	TGTGCCAGCAGCGAGGACAGGGTCAATGAAGCTTTCTTT
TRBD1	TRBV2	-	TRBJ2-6	CASAPGQGLSGANVLTF	TGTGCCAGCGCGCCGGGACAGGGGCTCTCTGGGGCCAACGTCCTGACTTTC
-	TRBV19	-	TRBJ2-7	CASKGAPYEQYF	TGTGCCAGTAAGGGAGCACCGTACGAGCAGTACTTC
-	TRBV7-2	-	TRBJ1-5	CASSRGGGRDSNQPQHF	TGTGCCAGCAGCCGCGGCGGAGGACGCGATAGCAATCAGCCCCAGCATTTT
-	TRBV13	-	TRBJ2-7	CASSLEQGKGSSYEQYF	TGTGCCAGCAGCTTAGAACAGGGAAAGGGGAGCTCCTACGAGCAGTACTTC
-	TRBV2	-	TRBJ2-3	CASSDRASADTQYF	TGTGCCAGCAGTGACAGGGCATCGGCGGATACGCAGTATTTT
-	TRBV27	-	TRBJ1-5	CASSLSTGSNQPQHF	TGTGCCAGCAGTTTGTCGACAGGAAGCAATCAGCCCCAGCATTTT
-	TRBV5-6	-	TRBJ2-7	CASSLWPGAYEQYF	TGTGCCAGCAGCTTGTGGCCAGGGGCCTACGAGCAGTACTTC
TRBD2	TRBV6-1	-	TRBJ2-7	CASSEAGAGGYEQYF	TGTGCCAGCAGTGAAGCAGGAGCGGGGGGCTACGAGCAGTACTTC
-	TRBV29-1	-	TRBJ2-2	CSVGLQGRDTGELFF	TGCAGCGTTGGATTACAGGGACGCGACACCGGGGAGCTGTTTTTT
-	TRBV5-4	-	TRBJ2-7	CASSSTASYEQYF	TGTGCCAGCAGCTCGACAGCCTCCTACGAGCAGTACTTC
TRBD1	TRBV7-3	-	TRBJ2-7	CASSPSDREAEQYF	TGTGCCAGCAGCCCTTCGGACAGGGAAGCCGAGCAGTACTTC
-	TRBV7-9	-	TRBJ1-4	CAVSRETNEKLFF	TGTGCCGTGAGCCGGGAGACTAATGAAAAACTGTTTTTT
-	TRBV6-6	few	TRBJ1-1	CASSYSVEQVAFF	TGTGCCAGCAGTTACTCAGTCGAACAGGTAGCTTTCTTT
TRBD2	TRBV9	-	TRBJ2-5	CASGTSGGAGETQYF	TGTGCCAGTGGGACTAGCGGGGGGGCCGGAGAGACCCAGTACTTC
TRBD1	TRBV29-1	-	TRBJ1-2	CSVLDRGGYTF	TGCAGCGTCCTCGACAGGGGTGGCTACACCTTC
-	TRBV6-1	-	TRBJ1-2	CASSEILGRVNGYTF	TGTGCCAGCAGTGAAATACTTGGGCGGGTAAATGGCTACACCTTC
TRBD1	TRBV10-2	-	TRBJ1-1	CASTPGGGTEAFF	TGCGCCAGCACCCCAGGGGGAGGAACTGAAGCTTTCTTT
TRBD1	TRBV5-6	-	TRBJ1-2	CASTGQGRYGYTF	TGTGCCAGCACGGGACAGGGACGCTATGGCTACACCTTC
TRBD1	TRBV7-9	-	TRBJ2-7	CSSSNPHGQGRPYEQYF	TGTTCCAGCAGCAACCCGCATGGACAGGGGAGGCCCTACGAGCAGTACTTC
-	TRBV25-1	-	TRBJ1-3	CATAPAGTGNTIYF	TGTGCCACCGCACCGGCGGGTACTGGAAACACCATATATTTT
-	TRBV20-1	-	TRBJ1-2	CSSGLRGGYTF	TGCAGTTCAGGCCTCCGCGGGGGCTACACCTTC
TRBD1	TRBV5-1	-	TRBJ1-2	CASRGDRVVGGYTF	TGCGCCAGCAGGGGGGACAGGGTGGTCGGTGGCTACACCTTC
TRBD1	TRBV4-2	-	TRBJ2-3	CASSQEPGQGPDTQYF	TGTGCCAGCAGCCAAGAGCCGGGACAGGGACCAGATACGCAGTATTTT
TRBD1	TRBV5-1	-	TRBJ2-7	CASSPLGGQGLHEQYF	TGCGCCAGCAGCCCTCTAGGTGGACAGGGTTTGCACGAGCAGTACTTC
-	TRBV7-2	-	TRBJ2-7	CASSAMPGGEQYF	TGTGCCAGCAGCGCGATGCCCGGGGGCGAGCAGTACTTC
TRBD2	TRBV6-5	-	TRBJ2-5	CASSLQRGGRETQYF	TGTGCCAGCAGCCTTCAGCGGGGGGGCCGGGAGACCCAGTACTTC
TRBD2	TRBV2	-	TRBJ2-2	CASSGLGGVGELFF	TGTGCCAGCAGTGGGTTGGGGGGGGTCGGGGAGCTGTTTTTT
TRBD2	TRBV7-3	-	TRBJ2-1	CASSRISGGASYNEQFF	TGTGCCAGCAGCCGGATTAGCGGGGGAGCCTCCTACAATGAGCAGTTCTTC
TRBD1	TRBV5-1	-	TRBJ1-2	CASSTATGSYGYTF	TGCGCCAGCAGCACGGCGACAGGGTCCTATGGCTACACCTTC
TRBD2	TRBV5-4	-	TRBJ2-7	CASSSLAGGIHEQYF	TGTGCCAGCAGCTCCTTAGCGGGGGGTATTCACGAGCAGTACTTC
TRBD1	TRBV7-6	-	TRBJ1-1	CASSGRQGAMNTEAFF	TGTGCCAGCAGCGGTCGACAGGGGGCAATGAACACTGAAGCTTTCTTT
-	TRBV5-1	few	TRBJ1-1	CASSRGQNTEAFF	TGCGCCAGCAGCAGAGGACAGAACACTGAAGCTTTCTTT
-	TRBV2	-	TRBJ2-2	CASSFRRGGELFF	TGTGCCAGCAGTTTTAGACGAGGCGGGGAGCTGTTTTTT
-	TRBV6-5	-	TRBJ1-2	CASSFDRMGGYTF	TGTGCCAGCAGCTTTGACAGGATGGGGGGCTACACCTTC
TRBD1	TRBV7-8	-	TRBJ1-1	CASSLTGGASLFCEAFF	TGTGCCAGCAGCTTGACAGGGGGAGCTTCCCTCTTCTGTGAAGCTTTCTTT
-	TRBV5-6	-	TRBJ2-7	CASSYQGFIDEQYF	TGTGCCAGCAGCTATCAGGGGTTCATAGACGAGCAGTACTTC
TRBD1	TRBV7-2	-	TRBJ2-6	CASSTWTGRTAGANVLTF	TGTGCCAGCAGCACCTGGACAGGGAGGACGGCTGGGGCCAACGTCCTGACTTTC
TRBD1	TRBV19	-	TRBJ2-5	CASRGQQETQYF	TGTGCCAGCAGGGGACAGCAAGAGACCCAGTACTTC
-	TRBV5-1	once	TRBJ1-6	CASSPSLGGKDSPLHF	TGCGCCAGCTCCCCCTCATTGGGGGGTAAGGATTCACCCCTCCACTTT